These T cell receptor beta chains were read from a single sample in a study of cytomegalovirus exposure and HLA in healthy donors. TCRdb keeps only in-frame clones here, not all; method: immunoSEQ multiplex PCR. The sample records around 280,000 clones, roughly 90% being singletons. Specimen: PBMCs. The receptors originated from a young woman in good health and CMV-seronegative. Each CDR3 is given with its conserved first and last residue. Fields, in order: V gene, clone size, J gene, D gene, CDR3 DNA, CDR3 protein. A D gene is named only where the DNA matches it firmly. Clone size, where shown, is once, few, many, or a class for clones that have expanded.

TRBV13,-,TRBJ1-1,-,TGTGCCAGCAGCCCCCTAGGGGTACAGAACACTGAAGCTTTCTTT,CASSPLGVQNTEAFF
TRBV2,-,TRBJ1-1,-,TGTGCCAGCATCGTCCAGCGAGGGACTGAAGCTTTCTTT,CASIVQRGTEAFF
TRBV11-2,-,TRBJ2-7,-,TGTGCCAGCAGCTTAGATCAATCCCCGTCGGGAACCTACGAGCAGTACTTC,CASSLDQSPSGTYEQYF
TRBV5-6,-,TRBJ1-1,-,TGTGCCAGCAGCTGGCCAAACACTGAAGCTTTCTTT,CASSWPNTEAFF
TRBV11-2,-,TRBJ2-1,-,TGTGCCAGCAGCTTAGATTGGGCGCCGCAGGGGAAGCAGTTCTTC,CASSLDWAPQGKQFF
TRBV4-1,-,TRBJ1-2,TRBD1,TGCGCCAGCAGCCAAGGGAGGGGGACAGTCTATGGCTACACCTTC,CASSQGRGTVYGYTF
TRBV6-5,-,TRBJ1-3,-,TGTGCCAGCAACGGGGGCTCTGGAAACACCATATATTTT,CASNGGSGNTIYF
TRBV19,-,TRBJ1-2,-,TGTGCCAGTAGTATTTCCGGAGTTGTGCGTGGCTACACCTTC,CASSISGVVRGYTF
TRBV6-5,-,TRBJ1-2,-,TGTGCCAGCAGTCCTAGTCCCCAGGGTGACTATGGCTACACCTTC,CASSPSPQGDYGYTF
TRBV2,once,TRBJ1-6,-,TGTGCCAGCAGGGAGGGGTCCTCGAATTCACCCCTCCACTTT,CASREGSSNSPLHF
TRBV27,-,TRBJ1-1,TRBD1,TGTGCCAGCAGTTCATGGACAGGGTCGAACACTGAAGCTTTCTTT,CASSSWTGSNTEAFF
TRBV7-8,-,TRBJ1-2,-,TGTGCCAGCAGCCCGACAGCGTCCTATGGCTACACCTTC,CASSPTASYGYTF
TRBV28,-,TRBJ2-7,TRBD2,TGTGCCAGCGTGGGACTAGCGGGGGGCTACGAGCAGTACTTC,CASVGLAGGYEQYF
TRBV14,once,TRBJ1-6,-,TGTGCCAGCAGCGAGATTAACCCCGGGACTTACAATTCACCCCTCCACTTT,CASSEINPGTYNSPLHF
TRBV7-6,-,TRBJ1-5,-,TGTGCCAGCAGCCTAGCCGGGCGGGAACAGCCCCAGCATTTT,CASSLAGREQPQHF
TRBV12-5,few,TRBJ2-5,TRBD2,TGTGCTAGTGGACCGGGACTAGCGGGCTCCGGATGGGAGACCCAGTACTTC,CASGPGLAGSGWETQYF
TRBV7-2,-,TRBJ1-6,-,TGTGCCAGCAGCTCGGATTACAGTTATAATTCACCCCTCCACTTT,CASSSDYSYNSPLHF
TRBV2,-,TRBJ1-2,TRBD1,TGTGCCACCACGACAGGGGGTTCCTTTCTTCGTGGCTACACCTTC,CATTTGGSFLRGYTF